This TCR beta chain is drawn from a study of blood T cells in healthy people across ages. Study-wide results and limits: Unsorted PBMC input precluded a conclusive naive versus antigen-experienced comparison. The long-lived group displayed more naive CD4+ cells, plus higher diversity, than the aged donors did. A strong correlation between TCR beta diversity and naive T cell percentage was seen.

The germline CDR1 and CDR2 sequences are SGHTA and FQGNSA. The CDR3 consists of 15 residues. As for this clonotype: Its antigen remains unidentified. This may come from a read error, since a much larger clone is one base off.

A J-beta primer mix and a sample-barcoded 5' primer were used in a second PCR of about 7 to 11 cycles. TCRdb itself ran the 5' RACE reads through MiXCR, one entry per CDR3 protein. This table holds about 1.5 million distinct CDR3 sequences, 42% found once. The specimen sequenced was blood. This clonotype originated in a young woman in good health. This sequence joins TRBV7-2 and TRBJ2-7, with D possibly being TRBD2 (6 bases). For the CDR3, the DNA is TGTGCCTGCAGCTTAGGCGGGGTGAGCTCTTACGAGCAGTACTTC. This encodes CACSLGGVSSYEQYF.